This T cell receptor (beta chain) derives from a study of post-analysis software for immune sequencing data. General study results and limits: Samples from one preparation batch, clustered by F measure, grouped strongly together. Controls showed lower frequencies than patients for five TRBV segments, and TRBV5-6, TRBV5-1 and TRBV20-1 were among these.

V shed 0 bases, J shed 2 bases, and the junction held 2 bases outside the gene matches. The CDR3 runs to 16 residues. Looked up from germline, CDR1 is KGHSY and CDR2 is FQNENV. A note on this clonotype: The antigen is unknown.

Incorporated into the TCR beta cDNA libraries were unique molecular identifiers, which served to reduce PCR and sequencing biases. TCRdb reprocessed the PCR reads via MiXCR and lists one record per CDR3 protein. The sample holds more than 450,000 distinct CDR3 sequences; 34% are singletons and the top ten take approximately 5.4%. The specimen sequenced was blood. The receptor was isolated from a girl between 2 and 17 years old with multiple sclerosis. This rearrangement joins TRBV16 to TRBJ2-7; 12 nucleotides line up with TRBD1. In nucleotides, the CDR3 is TGTGCCAGCAGCCAATCGGGACAGGGGGCCCCCTACGAGCAGTACTTC. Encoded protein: CASSQSGQGAPYEQYF.